This T cell receptor (beta chain) was observed in a study of cytomegalovirus exposure and HLA in healthy donors. With 60 Vbeta and 13 Jbeta primers, the PCR was carried out. Sequencing was performed with immunoSEQ multiplex PCR; in TCRdb, only in-frame clones are kept and a portion is missing. This table holds approximately 190,000 clones, 80% to 85% found once. Trimming pared 6 bases from V and 4 bases from J, leaving 15 bases between. The CDR3 has 14 amino acids. In germline, CDR1 is MNHNY, CDR2 SVGAGI (reference sequence). The V gene is TRBV6-6, the J gene TRBJ1-2, with D maybe TRBD1 (5 bases). The sequence was obtained from a young woman in good health and CMV-seropositive. Material for sequencing was PBMCs. In nucleotides, the CDR3 is TGTGCCAGCAGCCAGGGCGGGAGAAGCTATGGCTACACCTTC. Protein: CASSQGGRSYGYTF.